What follows describes a single T cell receptor (beta chain). Its antigen is not identified. Treatment: some 20 received Ad26.COV2.S at low or high dose, single or two shots; about 5 received placebo; per-sample allocation not given. After the first vaccine or placebo injection, samples were drawn on day 63. The sample came from a Boston adult aged 18-55 years. This sample is part of a study of Ad26.COV2.S vaccination and SARS-CoV-2 variants. In the study overall: Donor was assigned to the Ad26.COV2.S arm of trial COV1001.

The germline CDR1 and CDR2 sequences are SNHLY and FYNNEI. CDR3 length equals 15 residues. Unmatched junction bases numbered 10, after V lost 6 bases and J lost 5 bases. Sequencing used immunoSEQ multiplex PCR; TCRdb keeps in-frame clones, though not all of them. The sample contains roughly 420,000 clones, 85% to 90% of which appear only once. General study findings and limits: A substantial breadth of spike-specific CD8+ and CD4+ T cell responses after vaccination has been reported.

The chain carries TRBV2 and TRBJ1-2; TRBD1 aligns across 9 bases. The sequence derives from a person aged 18-60 years who received the Ad26.COV2.S COVID-19 vaccine or a placebo. The sample in question was peripheral blood, obtained in a trial of Ad26.COV2.S vaccine versus placebo. The CDR3 sequence is CASSVSGTGIYGYTF. The CDR3 nucleotides read TGTGCCAGCAGCGTTTCCGGGACAGGGATATATGGCTACACCTTC. The whole variable domain, remainder taken from reference TRBV2 and TRBJ1-2, is EPEVTQTPSHQVTQMGQEVILRCVPISNHLYFYWYRQILGQKVEFLVSFYNNEISEKSEIFDDQFSVERPDGSNFTLKIRSTKLEDSAMYFCASSVSGTGIYGYTFGSGTRLTVV.